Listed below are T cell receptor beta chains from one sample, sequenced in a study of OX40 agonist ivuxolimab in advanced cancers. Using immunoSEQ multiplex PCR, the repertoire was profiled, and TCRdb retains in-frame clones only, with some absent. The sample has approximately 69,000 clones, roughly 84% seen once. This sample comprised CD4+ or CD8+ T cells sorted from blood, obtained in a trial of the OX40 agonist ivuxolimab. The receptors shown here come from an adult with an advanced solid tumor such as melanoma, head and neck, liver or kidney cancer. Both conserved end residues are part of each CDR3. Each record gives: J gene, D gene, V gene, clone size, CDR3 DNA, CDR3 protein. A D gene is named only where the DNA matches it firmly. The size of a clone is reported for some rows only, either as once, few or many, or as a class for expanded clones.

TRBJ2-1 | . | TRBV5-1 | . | TGCGCCAGCAAGCAGATAGGCTACAATGAGCAGTTCTTC | CASKQIGYNEQFF
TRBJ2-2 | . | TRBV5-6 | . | TGTGCCAGCAGCTTGCCGGGGACGAACACCGGGGAGCTGTTTTTT | CASSLPGTNTGELFF
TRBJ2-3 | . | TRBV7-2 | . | TGTGCCAGCAGCTTAGGTTGGGCAGGGGGGACAGATACGCAGTATTTT | CASSLGWAGGTDTQYF
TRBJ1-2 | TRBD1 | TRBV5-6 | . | TGTGCCAGCAGCTTGGGGACAGGGATGGGCGGCTACACCTTC | CASSLGTGMGGYTF
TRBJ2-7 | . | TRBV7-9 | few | TGTGCCAGCAGCTTAACGGCCTCAGGCTACGAGCAGTACTTC | CASSLTASGYEQYF
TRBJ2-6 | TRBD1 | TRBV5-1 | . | TGCGCCAGCAGCCCACAGGGGACTGGGGCCAACGTCCTGACTTTC | CASSPQGTGANVLTF
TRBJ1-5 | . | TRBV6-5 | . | TGTGCCAGCAGGTTGGACAGCTATAGCAATCAGCCCCAGCATTTT | CASRLDSYSNQPQHF
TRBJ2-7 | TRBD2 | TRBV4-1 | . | TGCGCCAGCAGCCAAATCTTTATTCTTAGCGGGGGCTCCTACGAGCAGTACTTC | CASSQIFILSGGSYEQYF
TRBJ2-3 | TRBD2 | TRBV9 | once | TGTGCCAGCAGCGTAGACAGCGGGGGGGCAGATACGCAGTATTTT | CASSVDSGGADTQYF
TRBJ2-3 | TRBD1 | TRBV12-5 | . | TGTGCTAGTGGTTTGGTACCGGTACTTTGGGACAGACGGAGCACAGATACGCAGTATTTT | CASGLVPVLWDRRSTDTQYF
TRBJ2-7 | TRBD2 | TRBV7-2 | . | TGTGCCAGCAGCCGGCTAGCGGACTCCTACGAGCAGTACTTC | CASSRLADSYEQYF
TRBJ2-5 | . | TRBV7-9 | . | TGTGCCAGCAGCTATCTTTTGAACCAAGAGACCCAGTACTTC | CASSYLLNQETQYF
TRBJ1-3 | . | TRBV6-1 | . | TGTGCCAGCAGAGAAGGACTTCTTCCCGGAAACACCATATATTTT | CASREGLLPGNTIYF
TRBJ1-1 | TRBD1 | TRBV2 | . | TGTGCCAGCAGAGGGGACAGGGGCAACACTGAAGCTTTCTTT | CASRGDRGNTEAFF
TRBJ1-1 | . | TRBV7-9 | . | TGTGCCAGCAGCCCAACAGGGCTGGTCACTGAAGCTTTCTTT | CASSPTGLVTEAFF
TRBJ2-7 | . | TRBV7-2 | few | TGTGCCAGCAGCTTAGCGGGGGAGCAGTACTTC | CASSLAGEQYF
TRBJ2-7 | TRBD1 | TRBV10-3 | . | TGTGCCATCAGGGGACAGGGCTACGAGCAGTACTTC | CAIRGQGYEQYF
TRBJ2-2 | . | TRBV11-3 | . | TGTGCCAGCAGCCTGACCGGGACACGGAACACCGGGGAGCTGTTTTTT | CASSLTGTRNTGELFF
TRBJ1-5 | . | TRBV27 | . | TGTGCCAGCAGTCGACGGAATAGCAATCAGCCCCAGCATTTT | CASSRRNSNQPQHF
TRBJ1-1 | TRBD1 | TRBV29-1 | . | TGCAGCGTTGGAAGGGGGCTTTACCCTGAAGCTTTCTTT | CSVGRGLYPEAFF
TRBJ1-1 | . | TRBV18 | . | TGTGCCAGCTCACCCCCAAGTCAGGGCACTGAAGCTTTCTTT | CASSPPSQGTEAFF
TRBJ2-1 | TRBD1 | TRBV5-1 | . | TGCGCCAGCAGCTTGAACATAAGGACAGGGGCGTATGTCGGTGAGCAGTTCTTC | CASSLNIRTGAYVGEQFF
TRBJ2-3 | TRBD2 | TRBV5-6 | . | TGTGCCAGCAGCTTGGCCCTCTCGTTAGCGGGGGCAGATACGCAGTATTTT | CASSLALSLAGADTQYF
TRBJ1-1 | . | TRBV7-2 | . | TGTGCCAGCAGCTCCGTGGCCTGGAACACTGAAGCTTTCTTT | CASSSVAWNTEAFF
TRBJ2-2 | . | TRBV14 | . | TGTGCCAGCAGCCCTTTGCTAACCGGGGAGCTGTTTTTT | CASSPLLTGELFF
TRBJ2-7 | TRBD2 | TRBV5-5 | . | TGTGCCAGCAGGAAAAGACTAGCGGATCTCTACGAGCAGTACTTC | CASRKRLADLYEQYF
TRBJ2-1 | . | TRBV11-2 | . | TGTGCCAGCAGCTTAGGGCGGGATTTCTACAATGAGCAGTTCTTC | CASSLGRDFYNEQFF
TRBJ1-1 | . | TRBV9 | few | TGTGCCAGCAGCGTAGTACAGGCGTACACTGAAGCTTTCTTT | CASSVVQAYTEAFF
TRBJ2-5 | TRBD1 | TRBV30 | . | TGTGCCTGGACCCGCGGACAGGGCCCAGAGACCCAGTACTTC | CAWTRGQGPETQYF
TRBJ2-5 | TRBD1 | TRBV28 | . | TGTGCCAGCAGTGTACCGGGACAGGGGCAAGAGACCCAGTACTTC | CASSVPGQGQETQYF
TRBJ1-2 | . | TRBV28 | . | TGTGCCAGCAGTTTACTGACACCGGGCTATGGCTACACCTTC | CASSLLTPGYGYTF
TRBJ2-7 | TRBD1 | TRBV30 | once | TGTGCCTGGGGACAGGGATCCGAGCAGTACTTC | CAWGQGSEQYF
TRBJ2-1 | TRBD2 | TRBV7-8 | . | TGTGCCAGCAGCTTGGTCGGGGGGGCCCTCTCCTACAATGAGCAGTTCTTC | CASSLVGGALSYNEQFF
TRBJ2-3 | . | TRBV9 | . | TGTGCCAGCAGCGCGTCGGGGGGCATAGATACGCAGTATTTT | CASSASGGIDTQYF
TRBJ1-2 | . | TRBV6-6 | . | TGTGCCAGCACCAATTTCGAACCTACCAACTATGGCTACACCTTC | CASTNFEPTNYGYTF
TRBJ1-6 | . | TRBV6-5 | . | TGTGCCAGCAGTGAAGGACGTACCCTCCACTTT | CASSEGRTLHF
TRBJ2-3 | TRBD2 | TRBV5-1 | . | TGCGCCAGCAGCCCCGTGGCGGGGGGGCCAACCGATACGCAGTATTTT | CASSPVAGGPTDTQYF
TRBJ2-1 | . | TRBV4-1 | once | TGCGCCAGCAGCCAAGACTCGCTTGGTGAGCAGTTCTTC | CASSQDSLGEQFF
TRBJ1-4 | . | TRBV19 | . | TGTGCCAGTAGTGAGGAGCGGGTAAATGAAAAACTGTTTTTT | CASSEERVNEKLFF
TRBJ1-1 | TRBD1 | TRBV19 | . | TGTGCCAGTAGAATCTTGTATGGAACGGACAGGGCCATGAACACTGAAGCTTTCTTT | CASRILYGTDRAMNTEAFF
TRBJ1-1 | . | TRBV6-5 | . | TGTGCCAGCAGTTCTGTGAAATACATGGAAGCTTTCTTT | CASSSVKYMEAFF
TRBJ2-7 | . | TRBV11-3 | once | TGTGCCAGCAGCTTTGGGTCTAGCGCGGGCAACGAGCAGTACTTC | CASSFGSSAGNEQYF
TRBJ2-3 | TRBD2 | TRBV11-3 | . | TGTGCCAGCAGCGCCCGAGGACTAGCGGGGGATGTGGATACGCAGTATTTT | CASSARGLAGDVDTQYF
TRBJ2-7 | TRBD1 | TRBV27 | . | TGTGCCAGCGGCCGAGACCGGGACAGGGGAATCCACGAGCAGTACTTC | CASGRDRDRGIHEQYF
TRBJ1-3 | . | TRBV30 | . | TGTGCCTGGAGCTTGGGGGGGGCTAGCTCTGGAAACACCATATATTTT | CAWSLGGASSGNTIYF
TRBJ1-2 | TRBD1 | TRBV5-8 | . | TGTGCCAGCAGCTTGGGATTCAGGGGGGCTGGCTACACCTTC | CASSLGFRGAGYTF
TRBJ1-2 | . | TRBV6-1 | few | TGTGCCAGCAGGACTCAAGCTAACTATGGCTACACCTTC | CASRTQANYGYTF
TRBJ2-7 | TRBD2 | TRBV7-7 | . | TGTGCTAGCTCATTAGCGGGAGCCGAAAACCAGCAGTACTTC | CASSLAGAENQQYF
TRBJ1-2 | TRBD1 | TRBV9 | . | TGTGCCAGCAGCACGGAGACAGGGAAGGGCTATGGCTACACCTTC | CASSTETGKGYGYTF
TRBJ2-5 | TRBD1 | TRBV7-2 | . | TGTGCCAGCAGCCCCTTAGGGGGCCCACAAGAGACCCAGTACTTC | CASSPLGGPQETQYF
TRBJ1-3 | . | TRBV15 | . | TGTGCCACCAGCAGAGATCCAGACTCTGGAAACACCATATATTTT | CATSRDPDSGNTIYF
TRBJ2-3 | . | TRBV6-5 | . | TGTGCCAGCAGTTGGGACGGTCCCAGGGCAGATACGCAGTATTTT | CASSWDGPRADTQYF
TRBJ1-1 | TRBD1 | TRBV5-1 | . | TGCGCCAGCAGCGGACAGGGGGGACCAACTGAAGCTTTCTTT | CASSGQGGPTEAFF